Presented here are 32 T cell receptor beta chains from one specimen sequenced in a study of CD8+CD57+ T cells in acquired aplastic anemia. Genomic DNA acted as the template from which TCR beta VDJ combination and CDR3 sequence profiling were carried out. Each CDR3 protein gets one entry after TCRdb re-called the reads with MiXCR. The sample gives approximately 130,000 distinct CDR3 sequences, nearly 40% of which show up once; around 2.7% is in the top ten. Patients selected for sequencing had displayed CD8+CD57+ cell expansion by flow cytometry. What was sequenced was sorted CD4+, CD8+, or CD8+CD57+ T cells (not recorded which) from PBMCs. The receptor set was obtained from a human donor with aplastic anemia.

This clonotype was picked up many times. The rearrangement uses TRBV5-1 and TRBJ1-4; unclear D gene. The V gene lost 4 bases and the J gene lost 8 bases, with 18 bases spanning the gap. The CDR3 is 15 amino acids. Germline CDR1 and CDR2: SGHRS and YFSETQ. Here the CDR3 reads CASSPGMREREKLFF. The CDR3 DNA reads TGCGCCAGCAGCCCAGGAATGCGGGAGAGGGAAAAACTGTTTTTT.

This clonotype was counted at least ten times. The V call is TRBV7-8, the J call TRBJ1-6, with a weak D call TRBD1 (5 bases). V was pared by 4 bases and J by 5 bases, with 12 bases between. The CDR3 consists of 15 residues. The germline V gene encodes CDR1 SGHVS and CDR2 FQNEAQ. CDR3 in amino acids: CASSSRDGNNSPLHF. The CDR3 coding sequence is TGTGCCAGCAGCTCGCGGGACGGAAATAATTCACCCCTCCACTTT. Looking up the rest from reference TRBV7-8 and TRBJ1-6 gives the full variable domain: GAGVSQSPRYKVAKRGQDVALRCDPISGHVSLFWYQQALGQGPEFLTYFQNEAQLDKSGLPSDRFFAERPEGSVSTLKIQRTQQEDSAVYLCASSSRDGNNSPLHFGNGTRLTVT.

CDR3 region: CASSPLTSGTYNEQFF. The DNA for the CDR3 is TGTGCCAGCAGCCCTCTCACTAGCGGCACCTACAATGAGCAGTTCTTC. This chain links TRBV3-1 with TRBJ2-1; 8 positions match TRBD2. The CDR3 loop spans 16 amino acids. The germline V gene has CDR1 LGHDT and CDR2 YNNKEL (reference sequence). J lost 2 bases, V lost 4 bases, and 7 bases had no gene match.

This clonotype has a count of ten or more. V usage is TRBV14 and J usage is TRBJ1-1; no clear D. Germline lookup yields CDR1 SGHDN and CDR2 FVKESK. Trimming left V 0 bases short and J 5 bases short, with 10 bases between. The length of the CDR3 is 14 residues. The chain's CDR3 is CASSQEGLVTEAFF. Written as DNA, the CDR3 is TGTGCCAGCAGCCAAGAAGGGTTGGTGACTGAAGCTTTCTTT.

This clonotype has just a few counts. This rearrangement joins TRBV19 to TRBJ1-2, with TRBD1 matching over 8 bases. V lost 4 bases, J lost 2 bases, and 0 bases stayed unmatched. The CDR3 consists of 13 residues. Germline loops: CDR1 LNHDA, CDR2 SQIVND (reference sequence). CDR3 in amino acids: CASSRQGNYGYTF. CDR3 DNA sequence: TGTGCCAGTAGTAGACAGGGGAACTATGGCTACACCTTC.

This chain joins TRBV20-1 and TRBJ1-4, with D possibly being TRBD1 (5 bases). Trimming took 6 bases from V and 5 from J, leaving 13 bases between them. This CDR3 has 13 residues. The germline V gene encodes CDR1 DFQATT and CDR2 SNEGSKA (reference sequence). The CDR3 loop reads CSAPGGLNEKLFF. CDR3 sequence (DNA): TGCAGTGCCCCGGGGGGGTTAAATGAAAAACTGTTTTTT.

This clonotype appeared many times. The rearrangement joins TRBV20-1 to TRBJ2-7; 9 nucleotides agree with TRBD1. The CDR3 is 12 residues long. The V segment lost 5 bases and the J segment 9 bases; nucleotides outside the gene matches: 8. Germline-derived CDR1 and CDR2 are DFQATT and SNEGSKA (reference sequence). The CDR3 DNA is TGCAGTGCTTCCACAGGGGGCGGAAGGCAGTACGTC. This encodes CSASTGGGRQYV.

The chain links TRBV19 to TRBJ2-1; a possible D gene is TRBD2 (5 bases). Germline values: CDR1 LNHDA, CDR2 SQIVND (reference sequence). The CDR3 has 13 amino acids. V dropped 5 bases and J dropped 4 bases, with 9 bases sitting between them. CDR3 coding DNA: TGTGCCAGTAGTGAGGGCGATTACAATGAGCAGTTCTTC. As protein: CASSEGDYNEQFF.

The table lists this clonotype with a few counts. The chain carries TRBV18 and TRBJ1-5; D call uncertain. Looked up from germline, CDR1 is KGHSH and CDR2 is LQKENI. V was trimmed by 2 bases and J by 4 bases, leaving 6 bases between them. CDR3 size: 13 residues. The CDR3 region has the DNA TGTGCCAGCTCACCAGGACCTAATCAGCCCCAGCATTTT. Amino acid sequence: CASSPGPNQPQHF.

The rearrangement uses TRBV20-1 and TRBJ2-3, with 8 positions matching TRBD2. With 2 bases clipped from V and 4 bases from J, the junction kept 11 bases outside the gene matches. This CDR3 comprises 16 residues. CDR1 and CDR2 (germline): DFQATT, SNEGSKA (reference sequence). CDR3 sequence: CSARPVRGAGADTQYF. The CDR3 DNA follows: TGCAGTGCTAGACCGGTGCGGGGGGCCGGGGCAGATACGCAGTATTTT.

At least ten counts were recorded for this clonotype. The chain uses TRBV6-1 and TRBJ2-5; tentative D call: TRBD2 (6 bases). Trimming removed 5 bases from V and 2 bases from J, with 15 bases in between. Per germline, CDR1 MNHNS and CDR2 SASEGT. The CDR3 covers 15 residues. The CDR3 sequence is CASSRNPGLQETQYF. The CDR3, as DNA: TGTGCCAGCAGTCGTAATCCGGGACTTCAAGAGACCCAGTACTTC.

This clonotype came up many times. V is TRBV20-1 and J is TRBJ2-7; no clear D. V lost 0 bases and J lost 4, with 10 bases in between. The V gene's germline CDR1 is DFQATT and CDR2 SNEGSKA (reference sequence). The CDR3 extends over 13 amino acids. The CDR3 reads CSARDQLSYEQYF. The DNA for the CDR3 is TGCAGTGCTAGAGATCAACTCTCTTACGAGCAGTACTTC.

This clonotype was observed at least ten times. The chain is built from TRBV5-6 and TRBJ1-1; D is unclear. This CDR3 contains 13 residues. Germline V CDR1 and CDR2: SGHDT, YYEEEE. The germline V and J ends were trimmed by 4 bases and 3 bases, with 10 bases remaining between them. The CDR3 DNA follows: TGTGCCAGCAGCAGGGATTTGGACACTGAAGCTTTCTTT. As protein: CASSRDLDTEAFF.

The genes are TRBV3-1 and TRBJ1-1; D not resolved. Germline lookup yields CDR1 LGHDT and CDR2 YNNKEL (reference sequence). Trimming left V 4 bases short and J 2 bases short, with 8 bases between. The CDR3 contains 13 residues. The chain's CDR3 is CASSPSSNTEAFF. The DNA for the CDR3 is TGTGCCAGCAGCCCATCCAGCAACACTGAAGCTTTCTTT.

The gene calls are TRBV2 and TRBJ2-3; 8 nucleotides match TRBD2. The CDR3 spans 15 residues. In germline, CDR1 is SNHLY, CDR2 FYNNEI. Trimming cost V 8 bases and J 3 bases; bases outside gene matches: 10. In DNA, the CDR3 is TGTGCCAGCGGAACCTCGGAGCGGGAGACAGATACGCAGTATTTT. This codes for CASGTSERETDTQYF.

This clonotype was seen many times. The chain is built from TRBV6-1 and TRBJ2-7; unclear D gene. CDR3 size: 13 residues. CDR1 MNHNS and CDR2 SASEGT come from the germline V gene. Deletions cut 4 bases from V and 3 bases from J, with 10 bases between. CDR3 in amino acids: CASSATPIYEQYV. CDR3 sequence (DNA): TGTGCCAGCAGTGCCACCCCGATCTACGAGCAGTACGTC.

In its sample, this clonotype was seen a few times. A much larger clone lies one base from this, so it may be a read error. The chain links TRBV11-2 to TRBJ2-7; D remains unclear. CDR3 length: 13 amino acids. CDR1 is SGHAT, CDR2 FQNNGV, per germline. Trimming left V 2 bases short and J 3 bases short, with 8 bases between. The CDR3 nucleotides read TGTGCCAGCAGCTTATTGCAGTACTACGAGCAGTACTTC. This gives the protein CASSLLQYYEQYF.

The chain joins TRBV12-3 or TRBV12-4 to TRBJ2-3, with 9 bases that match TRBD2. The trim removed 7 bases at V and 5 bases at J, leaving 10 bases unmatched. This CDR3 contains 15 residues. CDR3 protein: CASIQSGGPKDTQYF. As DNA, the CDR3 is TGTGCCAGCATTCAAAGCGGGGGGCCAAAAGATACGCAGTATTTT.

In this sample, this clonotype turned up many times. V gene TRBV12-3 or TRBV12-4 combines with J gene TRBJ1-5; D is uncertain. CDR3 length: 13 amino acids. The V gene lost 2 bases and the J gene lost 3 bases, with 5 bases spanning the gap. This CDR3 reads CASSLQPNQPQHF. Here the CDR3 DNA reads TGTGCCAGCAGTTTACAGCCCAATCAGCCCCAGCATTTT.

A few counts support this clonotype. The rearrangement links TRBV5-4 to TRBJ2-1, with D perhaps TRBD1 or TRBD2 (6 bases each). The CDR3 is 13 amino acids. CDR1 and CDR2 from the germline V gene are SGHNT and YYREEE (reference sequence). V was clipped by 0 bases and J by 10 bases, with 11 bases between them. The CDR3 DNA reads TGTGCCAGCAGCTTGGCCAAAGGGGGGGAGCAGTTCTTC. Amino acids: CASSLAKGGEQFF.

This clonotype was seen many times. The chain has TRBV4-1 and TRBJ1-6; 7 positions match TRBD1. This CDR3 has 16 amino acids. The germline CDR1 and CDR2 sequences are MGHRA and YSYEKL. With 0 bases clipped from V and 7 bases from J, the junction kept 6 bases outside the gene matches. The CDR3 sequence is CASSQEGNRGNSPLHF. The CDR3 DNA sequence: TGCGCCAGCAGCCAAGAAGGGAACAGGGGAAATTCACCCCTCCACTTT.

CDR3 bases: TGCAGTGCTAGAGATGCAGGGGATCATTCACCCCTCCACTTT. It codes for CSARDAGDHSPLHF. This chain uses TRBV20-1 with TRBJ1-6, with D possibly matching TRBD1 (6 bases). The germline V gene has CDR1 DFQATT and CDR2 SNEGSKA (reference sequence). The length of the CDR3 is 14 residues. Trimming left V 0 bases short and J 8 bases short, with 11 bases between.

This clonotype occurred many times. This chain connects TRBV28 to TRBJ1-6; D perhaps matches TRBD1 (6 bases). The V end was cut by 5 bases, the J end by 9 bases, with 23 bases between. This CDR3 region has 17 residues. CDR1 and CDR2 (germline): MDHEN, SYDVKM. Here the CDR3 reads CASSPPGRWGPSSPLHF. For the CDR3, the DNA is TGTGCCAGCAGTCCACCTGGACGGTGGGGGCCTAGTTCACCCCTCCACTTT.

J is TRBJ1-4 and V is TRBV24-1, with 7 bases identical to TRBD1. Trimming removed 10 bases from V and 8 bases from J; junction bases left unmatched: 9. This CDR3 is built from 13 residues. Germline CDR1 and CDR2: KGHDR and SFDVKD. The CDR3 coding sequence is TGTGCCACTCTGAGGGGGCTCGGCGAAAAACTGTTTTTT. Translation: CATLRGLGEKLFF.

At least ten counts were recorded for this clonotype. The rearrangement joins TRBV6-1 to TRBJ1-2, with no clear D. The V and J ends lost 6 bases and 4 bases respectively, with 15 bases between them. This CDR3 is 14 amino acids long. CDR1 and CDR2 from the germline V gene are MNHNS and SASEGT. This CDR3 reads CASSQPGVAYGYTF. DNA for the CDR3: TGTGCCAGCAGCCAGCCCGGGGTGGCCTATGGCTACACCTTC.

This clonotype was observed at least ten times. This chain uses TRBV6-5 with TRBJ2-7; 7 bases are a match to TRBD1. CDR3 length: 12 amino acids. Germline trimming cut 4 bases from V and 6 bases from J; bases unmatched to any gene: 3. Germline assignment: CDR1 MNHEY and CDR2 SVGAGI. CDR3 nucleotides: TGTGCCAGCAGTTCGGACAGGTCCGAGCAGTACGTC. It translates to CASSSDRSEQYV.

This clonotype has more than one count but fewer than ten. The J gene is TRBJ2-1, the V gene TRBV28; either TRBD1 or TRBD2 may fit D (5 bases each). From germline, CDR1 is MDHEN and CDR2 SYDVKM. The CDR3 contains 16 residues. The germline V and J ends were trimmed by 7 bases and 6 bases, with 22 bases remaining between them. In nucleotides, the CDR3 is TGTGCCAGCACCCAGGTTGGGGGACGGTACTTCAATGAGCAGTTCTTC. As protein: CASTQVGGRYFNEQFF. The full variable domain, rest sourced from reference TRBV28 and TRBJ2-1, is DVKVTQSSRYLVKRTGEKVFLECVQDMDHENMFWYRQDPGLGLRLIYFSYDVKMKEKGDIPEGYSVSREKKERFSLILESASTNQTSMYLCASTQVGGRYFNEQFFGPGTRLTVL.

The chain has TRBV9 and TRBJ1-1, with no clear D. Trimming stripped 0 bases from V and 1 base from J, with 4 bases between. The CDR3 runs to 13 residues. Per germline, CDR1 SGDLS and CDR2 YYNGEE. CDR3 DNA sequence: TGTGCCAGCAGCGTAGCCCCGAACACTGAAGCTTTCTTT. This translates into CASSVAPNTEAFF.

This clonotype was detected many times. The rearrangement joins TRBV12-3 or TRBV12-4 to TRBJ1-6, with 8 bases matching TRBD1. This CDR3 contains 18 residues. V lost 5 bases and J lost 0; bases outside the gene matches: 9. The CDR3 spells CASSPTGTGSSYNSPLHF. The CDR3 DNA reads as TGTGCCAGCAGTCCTACTGGGACAGGAAGCTCCTATAATTCACCCCTCCACTTT.

At least ten counts were recorded for this clonotype. The chain links TRBV20-1 to TRBJ2-1, with D hard to call. V was pared by 6 bases and J by 0 bases, with 15 bases between. The germline gives CDR1 DFQATT, CDR2 SNEGSKA (reference sequence). CDR3 length: 15 residues. CDR3: CSAHPSRDSYNEQFF. CDR3 coding DNA: TGCAGTGCCCATCCCTCGCGCGACTCCTACAATGAGCAGTTCTTC.

This clonotype showed up many times. The chain employs TRBV2 and TRBJ1-4, with D perhaps TRBD1 (6 bases). This CDR3 comprises 14 residues. CDR1 is SNHLY and CDR2 is FYNNEI in the germline V gene. V was clipped by 7 bases and J by 7 bases, with 16 bases between them. The CDR3 region has the DNA TGTGCCAGCATCGCCGGGGGGGCGGGTGAAAAACTGTTTTTT. Translating it yields CASIAGGAGEKLFF. Full variable domain (rest looked up from reference TRBV2 and TRBJ1-4): EPEVTQTPSHQVTQMGQEVILRCVPISNHLYFYWYRQILGQKVEFLVSFYNNEISEKSEIFDDQFSVERPDGSNFTLKIRSTKLEDSAMYFCASIAGGAGEKLFFGSGTQLSVL.

Regarding this clonotype: It may be a read error: a sequence one base away is much more abundant. No conserved phenylalanine or tryptophan is present at the end of the CDR3, so a read error is the likely explanation. This chain joins TRBV12-3 or TRBV12-4 and TRBJ2-5, with D tentatively TRBD2 (6 bases). This CDR3 spans 13 amino acids. Trimming removed 6 bases at V and 4 bases at J, with 12 bases between. The CDR3 reads CASSPGGVETQYS. The CDR3 DNA sequence: TGTGCCAGCAGCCCCGGAGGGGTAGAGACCCAGTACTCC.